Shown below are 28 T cell receptor beta chains from a single sample sequenced in a study of spatial heterogeneity in lung cancer. General study results and limits: How many expanded intratumoral alpha and beta TCRs were present tracked the tumor mutation count, which was a count of nonsynonymous mutations.

These receptors have no identified antigens. One entry per CDR3 protein results from TCRdb running MiXCR on the 5' RACE reads. The sample yields about 14,000 distinct CDR3 sequences, approximately 5.4% seen once. The time point: sample taken at primary tumor resection. The specimen was lung tumor tissue, collected at surgery. These receptors all come from a female donor with early-stage non-small cell lung cancer.

This clonotype was detected many times. V gene TRBV5-1 combines with J gene TRBJ1-6; D is possibly TRBD1 (5 bases). The CDR3 is 18 residues long. Trimming took 0 bases from V and 6 from J, leaving 19 bases between them. Germline CDR1 and CDR2: SGHRS and YFSETQ. The CDR3 region is CASSLAYRPAGSNSPLHF. CDR3 nucleotide sequence: TGCGCCAGCAGCTTGGCGTACAGGCCTGCAGGGTCTAATTCACCCCTCCACTTT.

This clonotype was recorded at least ten times. This chain connects TRBV6-6 to TRBJ1-5; 7 nucleotides agree with TRBD1. Per the germline V gene, CDR1 is MNHNY and CDR2 is SVGAGI (reference sequence). After removal of 8 bases from V and 4 bases from J, the junction contained 5 bases not matched to a gene. There are 13 residues in the CDR3. CDR3 DNA: TGTGCCAGCGAATCAGGGGGGAATCAGCCCCAGCATTTT. It specifies CASESGGNQPQHF.

This clonotype occurred many times. The V call is TRBV7-9, the J call TRBJ1-1; D is possibly TRBD1 (6 bases). Germline loops: CDR1 SEHNR, CDR2 FQNEAQ (reference sequence). There are 14 residues in the CDR3. V was shortened by 5 bases and J by 5 bases, with 15 bases between the two germline ends. The CDR3 nucleotides are TGTGCCAGCAGCCCGCTTACAGGGAATACTGAAGCTTTCTTT. Translated, it gives CASSPLTGNTEAFF.

In this sample, this clonotype turned up many times. The J gene is TRBJ2-3, the V gene TRBV7-2; D assignment may be TRBD1 or TRBD2 (5 bases each). This CDR3 comprises 16 residues. From germline, CDR1 is SGHTA and CDR2 FQGNSA. Trimming took off 1 base at V and 10 bases at J, with 21 bases between the two ends. CDR3 loop: CASSLVFGDGVPSQYF. The CDR3 bases are TGTGCCAGCAGCTTAGTTTTCGGGGACGGGGTCCCTTCGCAGTATTTT.

In this sample, this clonotype is medium-sized. The chain recombines TRBV10-3 with TRBJ2-3; 7 positions agree with TRBD1. CDR1 and CDR2 (germline): ENHRY, SYGVKD. V was pared by 7 bases and J by 3 bases, with 7 bases of the junction left unmatched. This CDR3 spans 14 amino acids. The CDR3 reads CAIKGQSRTDTQYF. In DNA, the CDR3 is TGTGCCATCAAGGGACAGTCGAGAACAGATACGCAGTATTTT.

This clonotype occurred many times. The V call is TRBV11-2, the J call TRBJ1-5, with unresolved D. This CDR3 contains 13 residues. V was trimmed by 4 bases and J by 10 bases, leaving 14 bases between them. Germline-derived CDR1 and CDR2 are SGHAT and FQNNGV. CDR3 nucleotide sequence: TGTGCCAGCAGCTACCAAATCAGGCGCCCCCAGCATTTT. This gives the protein CASSYQIRRPQHF.

This clonotype has a count of ten or more. The chain joins TRBV12-3 or TRBV12-4 to TRBJ1-2, with 10 bases fitting TRBD1. This CDR3 has 15 amino acids. Trimming at V came to 4 bases and at J to 0 bases, leaving 2 bases not matched to a gene. The CDR3 loop is CASSSGTGANYGYTF. CDR3 coding DNA: TGTGCCAGCAGTTCCGGGACAGGGGCTAACTATGGCTACACCTTC.

Within the sample, this clonotype is medium-sized. The chain links TRBV7-9 to TRBJ1-4; no definite D call. Germline values: CDR1 SEHNR, CDR2 FQNEAQ (reference sequence). This CDR3 contains 16 residues. Trimming stripped 3 bases from V and 0 bases from J, with 11 bases between. In nucleotides, the CDR3 is TGTGCCAGCAGCTTTTGGCTACCTGCAACTAATGAAAAACTGTTTTTT. This translates into CASSFWLPATNEKLFF.

The table lists this clonotype with many counts. V usage is TRBV7-2 and J usage is TRBJ1-2; the D is unclear. Trimming pared 1 base from V and 4 bases from J, leaving 13 bases between. The CDR3 runs 15 residues. CDR1 and CDR2 from the germline V gene are SGHTA and FQGNSA. For the CDR3, the DNA is TGTGCCAGCAGCTTAGATACACCTGCCGTCTATGGCTACACCTTC. Amino acids: CASSLDTPAVYGYTF.

There are many counts of this clonotype. This rearrangement joins TRBV7-8 to TRBJ2-3; 7 bases are a match to TRBD1. V lost 1 base, J lost 6 bases, and 13 bases stayed unmatched. The CDR3 extends over 17 amino acids. Germline V CDR1 and CDR2: SGHVS, FQNEAQ. In nucleotides, the CDR3 is TGTGCCAGCAGCTTAGTCGCAGGGGACAGAGGACCCGATACGCAGTATTTT. Its protein product is CASSLVAGDRGPDTQYF.

This clonotype has more than one count but fewer than ten. This chain connects TRBV7-9 to TRBJ2-1, with 13 bases matching TRBD2. Germline V gene lookup returns CDR1 SEHNR and CDR2 FQNEAQ (reference sequence). The CDR3 extends over 16 amino acids. The V gene end was trimmed by 8 bases and the J gene end by 3 bases; junction bases not matched to a gene: 7. The CDR3 sequence: CASSRTSGGYYNEQFF. CDR3 DNA sequence: TGTGCCAGCTCTAGGACTAGCGGGGGTTACTACAATGAGCAGTTCTTC.

Ten or more counts support this clonotype. The chain is built from TRBV18 and TRBJ1-5; D possibly corresponds to TRBD1 (5 bases). The CDR3 has 17 amino acids. Germline lookup yields CDR1 KGHSH and CDR2 LQKENI. The V gene lost 0 bases and the J gene lost 1 base, with 13 bases spanning the gap. This CDR3 is CASSPPPRGGSNQPQHF. The DNA of the CDR3 is TGTGCCAGCTCACCACCCCCCCGGGGCGGCAGCAATCAGCCCCAGCATTTT.

This clonotype was observed a handful of times. The rearrangement links TRBV6-5 to TRBJ1-6; TRBD1 matches at 7 bases. J was trimmed by 9 bases and V by 11 bases; bases with no gene match: 10. The length of the CDR3 is 13 residues. Germline V CDR1 and CDR2: MNHEY, SVGAGI. CDR3 coding DNA: TGTGCCGTCAAAAGGGGGCAGGGTTCACCCCTCCACTTT. Protein product: CAVKRGQGSPLHF.

This clonotype was recorded at least ten times. The chain joins TRBV7-2 to TRBJ1-5, with D possibly matching TRBD1 (6 bases). The germline V gene encodes CDR1 SGHTA and CDR2 FQGNSA. This CDR3 contains 13 residues. V gave up 4 bases and J gave up 3 bases, with 7 bases separating them. The CDR3 here is CASSWTVNQPQHF. The CDR3 DNA reads TGTGCCAGCAGCTGGACAGTCAATCAGCCCCAGCATTTT. Combining the CDR3 with reference TRBV7-2 and TRBJ1-5 gives the whole variable domain GAGVSQSPSNKVTEKGKDVELRCDPISGHTALYWYRQSLGQGLEFLIYFQGNSAPDKSGLPSDRFSAERTGGSVSTLTIQRTQQEDSAVYLCASSWTVNQPQHFGDGTRLSIL.

This clonotype has at least ten counts. This chain connects TRBV11-2 to TRBJ2-1, with 7 nucleotides matching TRBD2. The CDR3 runs 16 residues. Germline V CDR1 and CDR2: SGHAT, FQNNGV. The trim removed 5 bases at V and 5 bases at J, leaving 12 bases unmatched. Here the CDR3 reads CASSPAARRGNNEQFF. The CDR3 DNA follows: TGTGCCAGCAGCCCCGCAGCGAGGCGGGGGAACAATGAGCAGTTCTTC.

This clonotype was counted many times. This sequence joins TRBV7-9 and TRBJ2-2, with D possibly TRBD1 on 6 matching bases. This CDR3 contains 15 residues. V dropped 8 bases and J dropped 3 bases, with 16 bases sitting between them. Germline V gene data show CDR1 as SEHNR and CDR2 as FQNEAQ (reference sequence). CDR3 DNA sequence: TGTGCCAGCCCTGGGGGCCGCCGGGACACCGGGGAGCTGTTTTTT. Translated: CASPGGRRDTGELFF.

This clonotype was counted many times. This sequence joins TRBV12-3 or TRBV12-4 and TRBJ2-7; 7 bases are a match to TRBD1. This CDR3 is built from 14 residues. J was trimmed by 2 bases and V by 3 bases; bases with no gene match: 4. The CDR3 here is CASSLSGGPYEQYF. CDR3 nucleotide sequence: TGTGCCAGCAGTTTGTCAGGGGGACCCTACGAGCAGTACTTC.

This clonotype was seen many times. This chain joins TRBV11-2 and TRBJ1-3; D uncertain. The V and J ends lost 6 bases and 0 bases respectively, with 3 bases between them. The CDR3 spans 12 residues. Germline V gives CDR1 SGHAT, CDR2 FQNNGV. CDR3 protein: CASSPSGNTIYF. The CDR3 bases are TGTGCCAGCAGTCCCTCTGGAAACACCATATATTTT.

This clonotype was seen at least ten times. The chain employs TRBV7-2 and TRBJ2-3, with TRBD1 matching over 8 bases. V lost 5 bases and J lost 2; bases outside the gene matches: 6. The CDR3 spans 15 residues. The V gene's germline CDR1 is SGHTA and CDR2 FQGNSA. In DNA, the CDR3 is TGTGCCAGCAGCGCTGACAGGGGAAACACAGATACGCAGTATTTT. It encodes CASSADRGNTDTQYF.

The rearrangement uses TRBV28 and TRBJ2-7; TRBD2 matches at 9 bases. The CDR3 loop spans 13 amino acids. Trimming at V came to 3 bases and at J to 4 bases, leaving 1 base not matched to a gene. Per the germline V gene, CDR1 is MDHEN and CDR2 is SYDVKM. The CDR3 spells CASSFTSGYEQYF. The CDR3 DNA is TGTGCCAGCAGTTTTACTAGCGGGTACGAGCAGTACTTC.

This clonotype was recorded many times. This chain links TRBV5-1 with TRBJ2-1; D is unclear. CDR3 length: 13 residues. V was pared by 6 bases and J by 2 bases, with 9 bases between. Germline V gives CDR1 SGHRS, CDR2 YFSETQ. DNA of the CDR3: TGCGCCAGCAAGGCTGACCCCTACAATGAGCAGTTCTTC. This encodes CASKADPYNEQFF.

This clonotype came up many times. V usage is TRBV27 and J usage is TRBJ1-2; D gene uncertain. V was trimmed by 2 bases and J by 5 bases, leaving 12 bases between them. This CDR3 region has 14 residues. Per germline, CDR1 MNHEY and CDR2 SMNVEV (reference sequence). CDR3 coding DNA: TGTGCCAGCAGTTTAAATACCCATGGGTATGGCTACACCTTC. It codes for CASSLNTHGYGYTF.

There are many counts of this clonotype. The chain has TRBV12-3 or TRBV12-4 and TRBJ2-1, with TRBD2 matching over 13 bases. Trimming cost V 6 bases and J 5 bases; bases outside gene matches: 4. The CDR3 length is 15 residues. The CDR3 DNA sequence: TGTGCCAGCAGCCCGACTAGCGGGGGGCACAATGAGCAGTTCTTC. Residues: CASSPTSGGHNEQFF.

At least ten counts were recorded for this clonotype. This rearrangement joins TRBV6-5 to TRBJ2-3; D may be TRBD2 (5 bases). The CDR3 is 13 amino acids. V gave up 10 bases and J gave up 1 base, with 12 bases separating them. Germline CDR1 and CDR2: MNHEY and SVGAGI. This chain's CDR3 is CATRRLGTDTQYF. In nucleotides, the CDR3 is TGTGCCACAAGGAGGCTTGGCACAGATACGCAGTATTTT.

This clonotype has a count of ten or more. This chain links TRBV9 with TRBJ2-1; D is undetermined. CDR1 SGDLS and CDR2 YYNGEE come from the germline V gene. This CDR3 comprises 12 residues. The V gene lost 1 base and the J gene lost 5 bases, with 4 bases spanning the gap. The CDR3 protein is CASSVMNNEQFF. Written as DNA, the CDR3 is TGTGCCAGCAGCGTAATGAACAATGAGCAGTTCTTC.

This clonotype appeared many times. The chain employs TRBV12-3 or TRBV12-4 and TRBJ1-4, with 8 positions matching TRBD1. Trimming took 2 bases from V and 4 from J; bases not matched to a gene: 12. The CDR3 has 18 residues. The CDR3 DNA sequence: TGTGCCAGCAGTTTACGAGGCAGGGGGCTAAACCATAATGAAAAACTGTTTTTT. Its protein product is CASSLRGRGLNHNEKLFF.

This clonotype was seen ten or more times. The V call is TRBV5-4, the J call TRBJ2-1, with D tentatively TRBD1 (6 bases). Trimming cost V 5 bases and J 0 bases, with 12 bases left between them. The V gene's germline CDR1 is SGHNT and CDR2 YYREEE (reference sequence). There are 15 residues in the CDR3. CDR3 loop: CASSYRASSYNEQFF. The CDR3 DNA is TGTGCCAGCAGTTACAGGGCCAGCTCCTACAATGAGCAGTTCTTC.

By sample share, this clonotype is medium-sized. The chain is built from TRBV20-1 and TRBJ2-1; no definite D call. Per germline, CDR1 DFQATT and CDR2 SNEGSKA (reference sequence). V was trimmed by 8 bases and J by 11 bases, leaving 16 bases between them. The CDR3 covers 11 residues. CDR3 DNA: TGCAGTACTGAGAGAGGTGTAAAGCAGTTCTTC. The encoded protein is CSTERGVKQFF.